What follows are 16 T cell receptor beta chains derived from one specimen sequenced in a study of T cell repertoires in cytomegalovirus infection (dated by TCRdb to between 2019 and 2020). Sequenced on an Illumina HiSeq 1500. The public reads were reanalyzed by TCRdb: fastp trimming at Q25, MiXCR alignment, in-frame beta chains only. Each entry merges the rows of one CDR3 protein and shows their most common DNA and genes. This sample is represented by around 440,000 distinct CDR3 sequences; 11% of them were singletons. The ten largest clones take up about a tenth of the sample. Sequencing was carried out using PBMCs. The receptors shown here come from a human donor in good health (CMV status not recorded). Some clones in this sample may be carry-over from other donors' samples.

There are a few counts of this clonotype. This rearrangement joins TRBV18 to TRBJ1-2; 7 nucleotides line up with TRBD1. The CDR3 contains 17 residues. Germline values: CDR1 KGHSH, CDR2 LQKENI. The V gene end was trimmed by 3 bases and the J gene end by 0 bases; junction bases not matched to a gene: 10. CDR3 DNA: TGTGCCAGCTCACCGGAGACAGGGCAACAAACTAACTATGGCTACACCTTC. It encodes CASSPETGQQTNYGYTF.

This clonotype was counted at least ten times. J is TRBJ2-3 and V is TRBV4-2, with D maybe TRBD2 (6 bases). The V gene's germline CDR1 is LGHNA and CDR2 YNFKEQ. Trimming removed 0 bases from V and 1 base from J, with 8 bases in between. The CDR3 loop spans 15 amino acids. The CDR3 DNA follows: TGTGCCAGCAGCCAAGATGAGCGGGGCACAGATACGCAGTATTTT. Its translation is CASSQDERGTDTQYF.

This chain links TRBV5-1 with TRBJ2-1; 8 bases map to TRBD2. Germline CDR1 and CDR2: SGHRS and YFSETQ. V lost 4 bases and J lost 3; bases outside the gene matches: 9. The CDR3 runs 16 residues. The CDR3 DNA follows: TGCGCCAGCAGCACTGGGGCACTAGCGGTCTACAATGAGCAGTTCTTC. This codes for CASSTGALAVYNEQFF.

This clonotype was found a few times. The J gene is TRBJ1-2, the V gene TRBV7-6; TRBD1 matches 8 bases. V was clipped by 4 bases and J by 7 bases; unmatched bases: 14. In germline, CDR1 is SGHVS, CDR2 FNYEAQ. This CDR3 spans 16 amino acids. In nucleotides, the CDR3 is TGTGCCAGCAGCTCATTCGCAGGGGGCGCGAATACTGGCTACACCTTC. Amino acids: CASSSFAGGANTGYTF.

This clonotype appeared many times. The genes are TRBV29-1 and TRBJ1-5; D is perhaps TRBD1 (6 bases). CDR3 length: 14 residues. Trimming stripped 4 bases from V and 2 bases from J, with 12 bases between. CDR1 and CDR2 from the germline V gene are SQVTM and ANQGSEA. In DNA form, the CDR3 reads TGCAGCGTTGCCGGGGGCTCGGGCAATCAGCCCCAGCATTTT. Translated: CSVAGGSGNQPQHF. Variable domain in full (rest from reference TRBV29-1 and TRBJ1-5): SAVISQKPSRDICQRGTSLTIQCQVDSQVTMMFWYRQQPGQSLTLIATANQGSEATYESGFVIDKFPISRPNLTFSTLTVSNMSPEDSSIYLCSVAGGSGNQPQHFGDGTRLSIL.

This clonotype has only a few counts. The CDR3 DNA is TGTGCCACAAGACTCACCTCCTACGAGCAGTACTTC. Its protein product is CATRLTSYEQYF. The gene calls are TRBV10-3 and TRBJ2-7; D gene ambiguous. The CDR3 loop spans 12 amino acids. Germline CDR1 and CDR2: ENHRY and SYGVKD. Trimming removed 10 bases at V and 0 bases at J, with 10 bases between.

This clonotype occurred many times. The chain combines TRBV29-1 with TRBJ2-2; 8 bases fit TRBD1. The CDR3 has 14 residues. V trimming: 8 bases; J trimming: 6 bases; junction bases outside the gene matches: 11. Germline-derived CDR1 and CDR2 are SQVTM and ANQGSEA. CDR3 bases: TGCAGCTCGTACGGAGGACAGGGATCCGGGGAGCTGTTTTTT. Its protein is CSSYGGQGSGELFF.

This clonotype was detected many times. The chain's CDR3 is CASSERPGNTEAFF. The DNA for the CDR3 is TGTGCCAGCAGTGAAAGGCCTGGGAACACTGAAGCTTTCTTT. The genes are TRBV6-1 and TRBJ1-1, with unresolved D. Germline V gene data show CDR1 as MNHNS and CDR2 as SASEGT. The V gene lost 2 bases and the J gene lost 1 base, with 8 bases spanning the gap. The length of the CDR3 is 14 residues.

Ten or more counts support this clonotype. This chain joins TRBV4-1 and TRBJ1-1; 8 bases align to TRBD1. The germline V gene encodes CDR1 MGHRA and CDR2 YSYEKL. J was trimmed by 5 bases and V by 6 bases; bases with no gene match: 17. There are 17 residues in the CDR3. CDR3 region: CASRPRLFPDRGTEAFF. The CDR3, as DNA: TGCGCCAGCAGGCCGAGGTTGTTCCCAGACAGGGGAACTGAAGCTTTCTTT.

This clonotype was found many times. The CDR3 region is CASSLDRLNTGELFF. The DNA for the CDR3 is TGTGCCAGCAGCTTGGACAGACTTAACACCGGGGAGCTGTTTTTT. V gene TRBV5-4 combines with J gene TRBJ2-2, with no clear D. Germline V gene lookup returns CDR1 SGHNT and CDR2 YYREEE (reference sequence). The CDR3 extends over 15 amino acids. V shed 0 bases and J shed 2 bases, with 8 bases lying between them.

CDR3 sequence (DNA): TGTGCCTGGAACCAACAGGGGGTAATGGGAGCTTTCTTT. As protein: CAWNQQGVMGAFF. The chain employs TRBV30 and TRBJ1-1; TRBD1 agrees at 8 bases. With 4 bases clipped from V and 10 bases from J, the junction kept 11 bases outside the gene matches. The CDR3 length is 13 residues. Germline CDR1 GTSNPN, CDR2 SVGIG (reference sequence).

This clonotype was counted many times. This sequence joins TRBV28 and TRBJ1-2; D is unclear. CDR1 is MDHEN, CDR2 SYDVKM, per germline. V lost 5 bases, J lost 6 bases, and 13 bases lay in between. The CDR3 length is 13 residues. The CDR3: CASSESDTDGYTF. As DNA, the CDR3 is TGTGCCAGCAGTGAATCCGACACCGATGGCTACACCTTC.

Turning to this clonotype: A much more abundant neighbour one base away suggests this may be a read error. CDR3 sequence reads: CAWGGGPGVLFF. CDR3 nucleotides: TGTGCCTGGGGAGGGGGGCCCGGGGTGCTGTTTTTT. The rearrangement uses TRBV30 and TRBJ2-2; D could derive from TRBD1 or TRBD2 (6 bases each). The CDR3 runs 12 residues. From germline, CDR1 is GTSNPN and CDR2 SVGIG (reference sequence). Filled out from reference TRBV30 and TRBJ2-2, the complete variable domain reads SQTIHQWPATLVQPVGSPLSLECTVEGTSNPNLYWYRQAAGRGLQLLFYSVGIGQISSEVPQNLSASRPQDRQFILSSKKLLLSDSGFYLCAWGGGPGVLFFGEGSRLTVL.

The chain employs TRBV24-1 and TRBJ2-1; maybe TRBD2 (6 bases). With 0 bases removed from V and 9 bases from J, the gap between germline ends came to 14 bases. Germline CDR1 and CDR2: KGHDR and SFDVKD. This CDR3 is built from 15 residues. CDR3 DNA sequence: TGTGCCACCAGTGATTTGAGGCGGGATAGCGGTGAGCAGTTCTTC. Translated: CATSDLRRDSGEQFF.

This clonotype was detected ten times or more. V gene TRBV28 combines with J gene TRBJ1-5; tentative D call: TRBD1 (5 bases). CDR3 size: 14 residues. V was pared by 6 bases and J by 6 bases, with 15 bases between. Germline V gene sequence: CDR1 MDHEN, CDR2 SYDVKM. The CDR3 spells CASSIQGRGQPQHF. The CDR3 DNA reads TGTGCCAGCAGCATCCAAGGAAGGGGTCAGCCCCAGCATTTT.

V gene TRBV28 combines with J gene TRBJ1-2; possibly TRBD1 for D (6 bases). Deletions cut 10 bases from V and 2 bases from J, with 17 bases between. CDR1 is MDHEN and CDR2 is SYDVKM in the germline V gene. The CDR3 runs to 14 residues. The CDR3 sequence: CATSRDTKNYGYTF. The CDR3 region has the DNA TGTGCCACCTCCCGGGACACCAAAAACTATGGCTACACCTTC.